These T cell receptor beta chains were read from a single sample in a study of post-analysis software for immune sequencing data. One entry per CDR3 protein results from TCRdb running MiXCR on the PCR reads. Of 600,000 to 750,000 distinct CDR3 sequences listed, 59% are singletons. Sequencing was done on a sample of blood. The receptors derive from a girl under 10 years old with multiple sclerosis. CDR3s include the opening cysteine and the closing phenylalanine or tryptophan. The D gene is left open where the match is weak. Not every row has a clone size; where given, it reads once, few, many or a size class.

>.|TRBV5-1|.|TRBJ2-5
CASSLVGGPSETQYF
TGCGCCAGCAGCTTAGTAGGAGGGCCATCAGAGACCCAGTACTTC
>TRBD2|TRBV11-2|.|TRBJ2-3
CASSPRAGGTQYF
TGTGCCAGCAGCCCCCGGGCGGGAGGGACGCAGTATTTT
>.|TRBV20-1|.|TRBJ2-6
CSAMGLSSGANVLTF
TGCAGTGCCATGGGACTGTCCTCTGGGGCCAACGTCCTGACTTTC
>.|TRBV7-2|.|TRBJ1-6
CASSQLTGVPLHF
TGTGCCAGCAGCCAATTGACAGGTGTACCCCTCCACTTT
>.|TRBV4-3|once|TRBJ1-4
CASSPTGGLGEKLFF
TGCGCCAGCAGCCCTACCGGGGGCCTCGGTGAAAAACTGTTTTTT
>TRBD1|TRBV11-2|.|TRBJ2-7
CASSPRQGTYNEQYF
TGTGCCAGCAGTCCGAGACAGGGGACTTACAATGAGCAGTACTTC
>TRBD1|TRBV5-4|.|TRBJ2-7
CASSLGTGRHEQYF
TGTGCCAGTAGCTTGGGGACAGGGAGGCACGAGCAGTACTTC
>.|TRBV5-6|.|TRBJ2-1
CASSGNQGGQFF
TGTGCCAGCAGCGGGAATCAGGGAGGGCAGTTCTTC
>.|TRBV20-1|.|TRBJ1-5
CSARVIGGGQPQHF
TGCAGTGCTAGAGTTATAGGGGGTGGTCAGCCCCAGCATTTT
>.|TRBV29-1|.|TRBJ1-4
CSVEDPYSRDEKLFF
TGCAGCGTTGAAGACCCATACAGTAGGGATGAAAAACTGTTTTTT
>TRBD2|TRBV29-1|.|TRBJ2-3
CSVAATSAPGDTQYF
TGCAGCGTTGCTGCTACTAGCGCTCCCGGGGATACGCAGTATTTT
>.|TRBV6-5|few|TRBJ2-1
CASSYSDTSYNEQFF
TGTGCCAGCAGTTACTCGGACACCTCCTACAATGAGCAGTTCTTC